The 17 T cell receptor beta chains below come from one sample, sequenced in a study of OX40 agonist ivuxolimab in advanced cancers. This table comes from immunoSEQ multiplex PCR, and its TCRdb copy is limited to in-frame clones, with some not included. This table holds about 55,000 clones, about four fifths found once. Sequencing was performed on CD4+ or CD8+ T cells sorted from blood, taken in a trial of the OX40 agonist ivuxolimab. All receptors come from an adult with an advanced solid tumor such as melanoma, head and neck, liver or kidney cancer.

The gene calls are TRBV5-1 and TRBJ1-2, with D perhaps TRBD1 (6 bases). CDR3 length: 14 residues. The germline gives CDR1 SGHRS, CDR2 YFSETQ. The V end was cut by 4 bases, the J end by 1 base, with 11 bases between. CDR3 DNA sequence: TGCGCCAGCAGCCAGGGGACGGATAACTATGGCTACACCTTC. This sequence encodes CASSQGTDNYGYTF.

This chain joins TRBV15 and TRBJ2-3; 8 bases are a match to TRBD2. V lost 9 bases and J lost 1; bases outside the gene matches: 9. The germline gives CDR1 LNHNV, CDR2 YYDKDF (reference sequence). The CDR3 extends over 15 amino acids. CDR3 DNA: TGTGCCACGACAAAGCGGGAGCGGGGCACAGATACGCAGTATTTT. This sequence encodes CATTKRERGTDTQYF.

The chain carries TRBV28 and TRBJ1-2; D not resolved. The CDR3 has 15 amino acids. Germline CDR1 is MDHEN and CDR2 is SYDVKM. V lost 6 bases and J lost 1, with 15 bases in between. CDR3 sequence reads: CASRKPGNFNYGYTF. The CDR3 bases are TGTGCCAGCAGAAAACCGGGAAACTTTAACTATGGCTACACCTTC.

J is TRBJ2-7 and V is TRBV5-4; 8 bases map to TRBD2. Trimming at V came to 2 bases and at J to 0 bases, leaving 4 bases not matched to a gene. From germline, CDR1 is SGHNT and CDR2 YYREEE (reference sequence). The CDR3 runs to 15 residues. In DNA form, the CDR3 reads TGTGCCAGCAGCTTTTCTACTAGCGGCTCCTACGAGCAGTACTTC. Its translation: CASSFSTSGSYEQYF. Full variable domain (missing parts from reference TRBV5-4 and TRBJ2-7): ETGVTQSPTHLIKTRGQQVTLRCSSQSGHNTVSWYQQALGQGPQFIFQYYREEENGRGNFPPRFSGLQFPNYSSELNVNALELDDSALYLCASSFSTSGSYEQYFGPGTRLTVT.

The CDR3 DNA follows: TGCAGCGTCCGGTCGGACAGGCTGCGGGAGACCCAGTACTTC. Its translation: CSVRSDRLRETQYF. The gene calls are TRBV29-1 and TRBJ2-5, with TRBD1 matching over 7 bases. This CDR3 is 14 amino acids long. V lost 6 bases, J lost 5 bases, and 12 bases stayed unmatched. CDR1 is SQVTM and CDR2 is ANQGSEA in the germline V gene.

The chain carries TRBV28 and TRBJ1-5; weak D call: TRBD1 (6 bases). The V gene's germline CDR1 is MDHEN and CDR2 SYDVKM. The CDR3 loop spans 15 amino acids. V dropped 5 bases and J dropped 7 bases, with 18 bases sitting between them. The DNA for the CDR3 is TGTGCCAGCAGTACCCCCGAGGGGGGGCCCCAGCCCCAGCATTTT. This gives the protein CASSTPEGGPQPQHF.

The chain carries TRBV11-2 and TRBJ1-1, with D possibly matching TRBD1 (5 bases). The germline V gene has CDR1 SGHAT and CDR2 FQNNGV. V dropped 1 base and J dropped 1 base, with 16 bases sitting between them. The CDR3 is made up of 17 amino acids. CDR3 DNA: TGTGCCAGCAGCTTAGGGGAGCCAGGGAAAGCGAACACTGAAGCTTTCTTT. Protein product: CASSLGEPGKANTEAFF.

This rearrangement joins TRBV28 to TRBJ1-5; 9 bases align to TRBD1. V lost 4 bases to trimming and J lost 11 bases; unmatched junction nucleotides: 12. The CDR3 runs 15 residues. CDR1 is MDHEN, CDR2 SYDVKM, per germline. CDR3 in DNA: TGTGCCAGCAGTTCCGGGACAGGGAGAGGATCGGCCCAGCATTTT. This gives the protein CASSSGTGRGSAQHF. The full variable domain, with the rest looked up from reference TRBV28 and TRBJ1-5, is DVKVTQSSRYLVKRTGEKVFLECVQDMDHENMFWYRQDPGLGLRLIYFSYDVKMKEKGDIPEGYSVSREKKERFSLILESASTNQTSMYLCASSSGTGRGSAQHFGDGTRLSIL.

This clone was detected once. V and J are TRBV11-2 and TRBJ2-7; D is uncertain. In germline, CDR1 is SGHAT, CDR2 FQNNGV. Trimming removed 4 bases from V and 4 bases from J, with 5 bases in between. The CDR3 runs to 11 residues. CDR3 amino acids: CASSSSYEQYF. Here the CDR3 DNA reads TGTGCCAGCAGCTCGTCTTACGAGCAGTACTTC.

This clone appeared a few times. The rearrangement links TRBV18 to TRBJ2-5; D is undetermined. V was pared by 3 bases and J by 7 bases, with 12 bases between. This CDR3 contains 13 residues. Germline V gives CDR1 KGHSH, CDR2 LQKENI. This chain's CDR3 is CASSPDRWGTQYF. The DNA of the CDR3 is TGTGCCAGCTCACCTGATCGGTGGGGGACCCAGTACTTC.

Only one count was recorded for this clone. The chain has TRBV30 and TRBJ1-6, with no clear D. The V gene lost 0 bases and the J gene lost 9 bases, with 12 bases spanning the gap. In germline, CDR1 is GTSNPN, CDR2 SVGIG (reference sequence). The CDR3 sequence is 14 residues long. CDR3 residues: CAWSVSQWGSPLHF. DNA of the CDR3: TGTGCCTGGAGTGTCTCACAGTGGGGTTCACCCCTCCACTTT.

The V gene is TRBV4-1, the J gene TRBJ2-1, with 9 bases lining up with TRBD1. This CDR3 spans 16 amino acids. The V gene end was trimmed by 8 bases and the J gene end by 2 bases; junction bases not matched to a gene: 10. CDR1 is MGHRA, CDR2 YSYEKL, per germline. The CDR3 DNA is TGCGCCAGCGGGGACAGGGCAAATATCCCCTACAATGAGCAGTTCTTC. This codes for CASGDRANIPYNEQFF.

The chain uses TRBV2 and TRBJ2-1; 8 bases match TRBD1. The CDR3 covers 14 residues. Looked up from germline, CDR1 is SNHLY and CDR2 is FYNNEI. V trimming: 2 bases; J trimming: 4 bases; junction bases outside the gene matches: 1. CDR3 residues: CASSEQGAYNEQFF. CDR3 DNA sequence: TGTGCCAGCAGTGAACAGGGGGCATACAATGAGCAGTTCTTC.

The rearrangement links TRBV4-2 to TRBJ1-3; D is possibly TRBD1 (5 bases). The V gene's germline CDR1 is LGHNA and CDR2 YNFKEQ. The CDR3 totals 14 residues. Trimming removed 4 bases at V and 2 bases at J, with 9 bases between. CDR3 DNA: TGTGCCAGCAGCCCGGGAGGGGCTGGAAACACCATATATTTT. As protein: CASSPGGAGNTIYF.

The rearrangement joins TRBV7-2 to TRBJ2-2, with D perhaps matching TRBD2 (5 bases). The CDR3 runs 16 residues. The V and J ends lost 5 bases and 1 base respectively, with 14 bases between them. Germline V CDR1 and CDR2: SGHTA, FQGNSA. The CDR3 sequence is CASSRVRGKNTGELFF. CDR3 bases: TGTGCCAGCAGCCGCGTTCGAGGGAAGAACACCGGGGAGCTGTTTTTT.

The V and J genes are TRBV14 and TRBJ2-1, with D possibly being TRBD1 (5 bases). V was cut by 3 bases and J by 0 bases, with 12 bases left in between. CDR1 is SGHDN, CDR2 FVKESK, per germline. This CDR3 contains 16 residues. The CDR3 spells CASSHGHLSSYNEQFF. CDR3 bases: TGTGCCAGCAGCCATGGACACCTGAGCTCCTACAATGAGCAGTTCTTC. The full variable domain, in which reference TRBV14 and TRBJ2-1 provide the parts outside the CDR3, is EAGVTQFPSHSVIEKGQTVTLRCDPISGHDNLYWYRRVMGKEIKFLLHFVKESKQDESGMPNNRFLAERTGGTYSTLKVQPAELEDSGVYFCASSHGHLSSYNEQFFGPGTRLTVL.

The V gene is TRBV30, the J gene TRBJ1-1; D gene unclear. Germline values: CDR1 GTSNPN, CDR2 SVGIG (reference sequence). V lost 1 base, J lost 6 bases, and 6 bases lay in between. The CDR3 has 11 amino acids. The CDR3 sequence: CAWSGGPEAFF. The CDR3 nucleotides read TGTGCCTGGAGTGGAGGTCCTGAAGCTTTCTTT.